This TCR beta chain was recovered during a study of shared clonotypes between healthy human individuals (TCRdb year 2020). In the study overall: The cohort included a few men and a couple of women between 18 and 49 years of age. To increase sequencing depth and limit assay-specific biases, different laboratories used diverse techniques to prepare libraries and sequence TCR repertoires. To estimate repertoire size and how much clonotype sharing occurs between individuals, the study deeply sequenced the blood TCR repertoires of 5 or 6 healthy adults. Per donor, leukapheresis produced somewhere between about 0.9 and 9 billion PBMCs. For each donor, CD4 naive and CD4 memory were each given three plates, CD8 naive was given two plates, and CD8 memory was given one plate.

TCR CDR3 regions were amplified from genomic DNA by multiplex PCR using the deep immunoSEQ assay. For each cell subset, the extracted genomic DNA was distributed evenly across all wells of several immunoSEQ 96-well plates, and each plate served as one replicate. For sorted subsets, around 200 ng genomic DNA, equal to tens of thousands of T cell genomes, was loaded into each replicate PCR. Purified libraries were measured with a Qubit 3.0 fluorometer, size-checked on a Bioanalyzer 2100, and measured again with the KAPA Library Quantification kit. A separate single-read 150-cycle Illumina NextSeq 550 flow cell was used to sequence each immunoSEQ 96-well plate. From the authors' description of their analysis: Because the immunoSEQ output included only junctional sequences and no quality scores, the filtering could not be the same as the filtering used for full-length reads. To assign V/J genes and CDR3, sequences were annotated against IMGT germline references using PyIR, a Python wrapper for IgBLAST v1.9. Reads with weak V/J assignments (E-value above 1e-6), missing CDR3, stop codons, out-of-frame junctions, or ambiguous translated residues were removed. V3J clonotypes were defined by identical inferred V gene, J gene, and CDR3 amino acid sequence. Percentage overlap between repertoires was computed as shared unique clonotypes divided by the size of the smaller repertoire. Richness of each repertoire was evaluated using RTK rarefaction, the Chao1 estimator, and Recon v2.1 estimates of unobserved clonotypes. OLGA was used to compute generation probabilities for all TCRbeta clonotypes that the gDNA method yielded from a few donors. Not all clones reach the TCRdb copy of this immuneACCESS table, which keeps in-frame sequences only. Checked studies attribute under half of the gap to unresolved V genes and leave the rest unexplained. V, J and clone size are those of that table, while D and trimming were read from the DNA. For this sample the table gives millions of clones, of which roughly 92% were detected only once. Roughly 0.15% of the sample lies in the top ten.

Donors were healthy HIV-negative adults with no recently reported acute infections or vaccinations. Every donor was a Caucasian adult living in Nashville, Tennessee, USA. CD4+ T cells were enriched by magnetic negative selection; naive cells were then positively selected on CD45RA, and the negative fraction formed the memory subset. Blood was obtained by leukapheresis, after which PBMCs were separated by Ficoll-Histopaque density gradient centrifugation and cryopreserved in liquid nitrogen vapor phase. Purity and quantity of every magnetically sorted T cell population were checked by analytical flow cytometry. Genomic DNA was isolated from every sorted fraction and measured by UV absorbance on a Nanodrop 2000c. The study at large found these results: Based on pairwise subsampling, the degree of clonotype sharing among donors was expected to be affected by sequencing depth. Sampling was limited to blood, and TCR repertoires in tissue likely differ from TCR repertoires in blood. Even with the large sequencing depth, rarefaction of the sorted-subset datasets indicated that sequencing was incomplete. About 5% of naive CD4, 3.5% of naive CD8, 2.3% of memory CD4, and 0.4% of memory CD8 clonotypes were shared across several donors. Compared with non-shared clonotypes, the clonotypes found in all four sorted-subset donors had higher generation probabilities. The small number of donors limited the genetic and exposure-history diversity represented. Larger estimated clonotype richness was generally found for naive subsets than for memory subsets.

Points on this clone: Its antigen remains undetermined. Base-call qualities are not available, and no considerably larger clone is one nucleotide away.

V is pared back by 4 bases and J by 8 bases, with 11 bases lying between the germline termini. Including the terminal cysteine and phenylalanine, the CDR3 comprises 13 residues. The entry retains the CDR3 DNA only, 39 bases that are in frame from base 1. Sequences MNHNS (CDR1) and SASEGT (CDR2) are obtained from the germline V gene. This receptor chain uses TRBV6-1 and TRBJ2-2, with no confident D gene call. Sequences were obtained from naive CD4+ T cells sorted from blood. The intended sense of this specimen's cell subset or site label: CD45RA+ positively selected. The sequence derives from a man aged 18-30 years in good health. The CDR3 amino acid sequence is: CASSGNRAGELFF. The sequenced DNA: TGTGCCAGCAGTGGGAACCGGGCTGGGGAGCTGTTTTTT.